Below are 12 T cell receptor beta chains sequenced from a single sample in a study of cytomegalovirus exposure and HLA in healthy donors. Both 60 Vbeta primers and 13 Jbeta primers went into the PCR. Only in-frame clones appear in the TCRdb table, and some are missing; sequencing was by immunoSEQ multiplex PCR. The profile shows over 150,000 clones, about 84% of them singletons. The sample comprised PBMCs. These receptors were taken from a woman aged 40 to 50 in good health and CMV-seropositive.

The chain joins TRBV6-1 to TRBJ2-3; TRBD1 agrees at 8 bases. The CDR3 is made up of 17 amino acids. With V trimmed by 0 bases and J by 4 bases, 9 bases remained unmatched. Germline loops: CDR1 MNHNS, CDR2 SASEGT. CDR3 sequence (DNA): TGTGCCAGCAGTGAAGCATCAGGGGGCGCGGGACCAGATACGCAGTATTTT. Encoded protein: CASSEASGGAGPDTQYF.

This clone was recorded once. The genes are TRBV27 and TRBJ2-7; 10 nucleotides align to TRBD2. CDR1 MNHEY and CDR2 SMNVEV come from the germline V gene (reference sequence). Trimming removed 5 bases from V and 2 bases from J; junction bases left unmatched: 6. The CDR3 consists of 15 residues. CDR3 sequence: CASSLRTSGAYEQYF. DNA for the CDR3: TGTGCCAGCAGTCTCCGGACTAGCGGCGCCTACGAGCAGTACTTC.

This clone was counted between two and nine times. The gene calls are TRBV6-5 and TRBJ1-1, with 8 bases fitting TRBD1. V lost 0 bases to trimming and J lost 11 bases; unmatched junction nucleotides: 11. Germline V gives CDR1 MNHEY, CDR2 SVGAGI. The CDR3 is 15 residues long. The CDR3 loop is CASSYSWDRRLQAFF. DNA for the CDR3: TGTGCCAGCAGTTACTCTTGGGACAGGCGCCTTCAGGCTTTCTTT.

This clone occurred a few times. The V call is TRBV5-6, the J call TRBJ1-3; D is perhaps TRBD1 (6 bases). The CDR3 length is 15 residues. Germline CDR1 and CDR2: SGHDT and YYEEEE. V lost 5 bases, J lost 8 bases, and 20 bases lay in between. CDR3 in amino acids: CASSSQGTLGDTIYF. The CDR3 region has the DNA TGTGCCAGCAGTTCGCAGGGGACACTCGGGGACACCATATATTTT.

The CDR3 sequence is CAGPQLAGENTGELFF. CDR3 DNA sequence: TGTGCCGGACCCCAACTAGCGGGGGAGAACACCGGGGAGCTGTTTTTT. This sequence joins TRBV5-3 and TRBJ2-2, with TRBD2 matching over 11 bases. TRBV5-3 is placed among ORFs of uncertain function. V shed 10 bases, J shed 1 base, and the junction held 9 bases outside the gene matches. The CDR3 is made up of 16 amino acids.

This chain joins TRBV19 and TRBJ1-5; TRBD1 agrees at 8 bases. Germline assignment: CDR1 LNHDA and CDR2 SQIVND (reference sequence). The CDR3 spans 15 residues. The J segment lost 5 bases and the V segment lost 5 bases, leaving 8 bases of the junction unmatched. Here the CDR3 reads CASSLPGQAYQPQHF. The CDR3 bases are TGTGCCAGTAGTCTCCCGGGACAGGCATATCAGCCCCAGCATTTT. The full variable domain, completed using reference TRBV19 and TRBJ1-5, is DGGITQSPKYLFRKEGQNVTLSCEQNLNHDAMYWYRQDPGQGLRLIYYSQIVNDFQKGDIAEGYSVSREKKESFPLTVTSAQKNPTAFYLCASSLPGQAYQPQHFGDGTRLSIL.

The sample holds one count of this clone. The rearrangement links TRBV7-6 to TRBJ1-2; tentative D call: TRBD1 (6 bases). Looked up from germline, CDR1 is SGHVS and CDR2 is FNYEAQ. Trimming pared 1 base from V and 2 bases from J, leaving 14 bases between. The CDR3 runs 16 residues. The CDR3 DNA is TGTGCCAGCAGCTTAGGGGTTAGGGGGTCCAACTATGGCTACACCTTC. As protein: CASSLGVRGSNYGYTF.

The V call is TRBV5-4, the J call TRBJ2-2; D remains ambiguous. Germline lookup yields CDR1 SGHNT and CDR2 YYREEE (reference sequence). The CDR3 sequence is 13 residues long. Trimming took 1 base from V and 7 from J, leaving 8 bases between them. The CDR3: CASSLQANGELFF. CDR3 bases: TGTGCCAGCAGCTTGCAAGCCAACGGGGAGCTGTTTTTT.

The chain links TRBV9 to TRBJ2-5; TRBD1 aligns across 7 bases. The germline gives CDR1 SGDLS, CDR2 YYNGEE. The CDR3 spans 15 residues. V was clipped by 3 bases and J by 5 bases; unmatched bases: 10. CDR3 DNA: TGTGCCAGCAGCGACCGGACAGGAGTCACGGAGACCCAGTACTTC. Protein: CASSDRTGVTETQYF. Using reference TRBV9 and TRBJ2-5 for the parts outside the CDR3, the full variable domain is DSGVTQTPKHLITATGQRVTLRCSPRSGDLSVYWYQQSLDQGLQFLIQYYNGEERAKGNILERFSAQQFPDLHSELNLSSLELGDSALYFCASSDRTGVTETQYFGPGTRLLVL.

The CDR3 nucleotides read TGCGCCAGCAGCTTTCCATCCTCTGGGGCCAACGTCCTGACTTTC. As protein: CASSFPSSGANVLTF. The chain combines TRBV5-1 with TRBJ2-6; no firm D call. Per germline, CDR1 SGHRS and CDR2 YFSETQ. Trimming removed 2 bases at V and 0 bases at J, with 6 bases between. This CDR3 contains 15 residues.

The chain links TRBV27 to TRBJ1-1; unclear D gene. The germline gives CDR1 MNHEY, CDR2 SMNVEV (reference sequence). The CDR3 totals 16 residues. V lost 5 bases, J lost 0 bases, and 16 bases lay in between. The CDR3 nucleotides read TGTGCCAGCAGTCGTCGACTAATTTCAATGAACACTGAAGCTTTCTTT. It specifies CASSRRLISMNTEAFF.

To note about this clone: Other DNA sequences in the same sample also yield this CDR3. The genes are TRBV15 and TRBJ1-3, with D hard to call. The CDR3 extends over 15 amino acids. The germline gives CDR1 LNHNV, CDR2 YYDKDF (reference sequence). V gave up 0 bases and J gave up 0 bases, with 6 bases separating them. CDR3 region: CATSRDGGSGNTIYF. DNA of the CDR3: TGTGCCACCAGCAGAGACGGCGGCTCTGGAAACACCATATATTTT. The full variable domain, rest sourced from reference TRBV15 and TRBJ1-3, is DAMVIQNPRYQVTQFGKPVTLSCSQTLNHNVMYWYQQKSSQAPKLLFHYYDKDFNNEADTPDNFQSRRPNTSFCFLDIRSPGLGDTAMYLCATSRDGGSGNTIYFGEGSWLTVV.